Sequencing of this T cell receptor beta chain was carried out in a study of cytomegalovirus exposure and HLA in healthy donors. Notes on the study in general: The study labeled more than 150 TCR beta chains cytomegalovirus-associated. Analyses of presence and absence presupposed an approximately uniform sequencing depth across donors.

As for this clone: Its specificity is unknown.

The study ran its PCR with 60 Vbeta and 13 Jbeta primers. Produced via immunoSEQ multiplex PCR; TCRdb's table is partial and in-frame only. This table has 150,000 or so clones, around 84% appearing once. V gave up 5 bases and J gave up 3 bases; unmatched junction bases: 6. Germline-derived CDR1 and CDR2 are ENHRY and SYGVKD. The CDR3 totals 15 residues. The sequenced sample consisted of PBMCs. V gene TRBV10-3 combines with J gene TRBJ2-7; TRBD2 matches 11 bases. The source is a woman aged 40 to 55 in good health and CMV-seropositive. The CDR3 sequence is CAISLGTSGFYEQYF. The CDR3 DNA reads as TGTGCCATCAGTCTCGGGACTAGCGGTTTCTACGAGCAGTACTTC.